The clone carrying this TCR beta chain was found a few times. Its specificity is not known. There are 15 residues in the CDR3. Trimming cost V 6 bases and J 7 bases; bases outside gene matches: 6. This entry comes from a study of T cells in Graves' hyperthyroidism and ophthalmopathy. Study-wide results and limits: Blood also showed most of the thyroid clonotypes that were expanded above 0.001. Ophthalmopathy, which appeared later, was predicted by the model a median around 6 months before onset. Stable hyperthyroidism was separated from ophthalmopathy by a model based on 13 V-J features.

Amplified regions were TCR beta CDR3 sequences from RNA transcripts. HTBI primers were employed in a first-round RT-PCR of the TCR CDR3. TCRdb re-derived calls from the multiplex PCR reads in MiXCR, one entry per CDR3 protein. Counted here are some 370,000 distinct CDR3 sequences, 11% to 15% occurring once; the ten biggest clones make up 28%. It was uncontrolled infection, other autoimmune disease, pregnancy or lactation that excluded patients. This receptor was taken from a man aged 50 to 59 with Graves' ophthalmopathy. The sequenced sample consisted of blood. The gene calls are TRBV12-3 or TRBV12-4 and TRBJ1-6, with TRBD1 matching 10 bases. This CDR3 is CASRSTGGLNSPLHF. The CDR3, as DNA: TGTGCCAGCAGGTCGACAGGGGGCCTAAATTCACCCCTCCACTTT.